This paragraph covers one TCR beta chain sequence. This sample is drawn from a study of PD-1 blockade in classical Hodgkin lymphoma. Trimming shortened V by 2 bases and J by 2 bases, and 6 bases separated the two germline ends. The germline gives CDR1 SGHAT, CDR2 FQNNGV. This CDR3 has 13 amino acids. Autologous stem cell transplantation was followed by relapse in every patient, and brentuximab vedotin exposure varied. The repertoire was sequenced with immunoSEQ multiplex PCR; TCRdb's copy has only in-frame clones and lacks some. This sample has approximately 24,000 clones, with approximately 84% found just once.

The chain combines TRBV11-2 with TRBJ1-2; D not resolved. This clonotype originated in a human donor with classical Hodgkin lymphoma. The input for sequencing was peripheral blood mononuclear cells (PBMCs), taken at baseline. As DNA, the CDR3 is TGTGCCAGCAGCTTACCGGGGAACTATGGCTACACCTTC. Its protein is CASSLPGNYGYTF.